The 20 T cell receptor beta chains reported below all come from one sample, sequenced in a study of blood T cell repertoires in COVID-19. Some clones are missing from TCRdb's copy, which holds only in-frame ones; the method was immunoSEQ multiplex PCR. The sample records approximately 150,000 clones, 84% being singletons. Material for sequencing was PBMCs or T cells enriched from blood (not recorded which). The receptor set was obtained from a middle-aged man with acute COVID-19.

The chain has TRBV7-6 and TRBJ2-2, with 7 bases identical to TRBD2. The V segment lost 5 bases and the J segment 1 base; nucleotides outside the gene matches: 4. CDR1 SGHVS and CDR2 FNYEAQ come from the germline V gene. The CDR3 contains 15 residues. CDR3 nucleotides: TGTGCCAGCAGCCCAGCGGGGAGGAACACCGGGGAGCTGTTTTTT. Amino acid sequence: CASSPAGRNTGELFF.

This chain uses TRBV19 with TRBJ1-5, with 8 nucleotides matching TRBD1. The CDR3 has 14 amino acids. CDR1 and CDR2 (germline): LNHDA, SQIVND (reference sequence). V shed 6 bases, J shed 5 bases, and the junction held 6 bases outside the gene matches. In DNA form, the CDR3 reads TGTGCCAGTAGGACCGGGACAGGCTATCAGCCCCAGCATTTT. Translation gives CASRTGTGYQPQHF.

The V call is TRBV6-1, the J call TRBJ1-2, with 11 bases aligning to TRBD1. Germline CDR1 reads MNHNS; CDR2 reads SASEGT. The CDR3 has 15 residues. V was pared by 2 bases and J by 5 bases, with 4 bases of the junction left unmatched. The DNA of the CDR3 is TGTGCCAGCAGTGAACCGGGACAGGGGGTTTATGGCTACACCTTC. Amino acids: CASSEPGQGVYGYTF.

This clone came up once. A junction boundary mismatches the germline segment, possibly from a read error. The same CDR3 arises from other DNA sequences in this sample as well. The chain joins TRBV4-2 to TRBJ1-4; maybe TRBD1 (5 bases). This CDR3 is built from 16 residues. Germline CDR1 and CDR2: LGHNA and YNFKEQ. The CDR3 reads CASSQDGGATNEKLFF. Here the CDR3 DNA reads TGTGCCAGCAGCCAAGATGGAGGGGCAACAAATGAAAAACTGTTTTTT.

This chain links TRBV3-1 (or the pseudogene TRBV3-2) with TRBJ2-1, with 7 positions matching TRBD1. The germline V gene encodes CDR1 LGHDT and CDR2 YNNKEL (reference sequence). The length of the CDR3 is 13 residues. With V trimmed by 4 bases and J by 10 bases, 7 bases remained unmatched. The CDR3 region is CASSRDRVGEQFF. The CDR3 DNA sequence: TGTGCCAGCAGCCGAGACAGGGTGGGAGAGCAGTTCTTC.

Written as DNA, the CDR3 is TGTGCCAGCAGTTACCCCCGCCAGGCCACAAATCAGCCCCAGCATTTT. Encoded protein: CASSYPRQATNQPQHF. The chain couples TRBV6-2 or TRBV6-3 to TRBJ1-5; D is unresolved. The CDR3 spans 16 residues. Germline V gives CDR1 MNHEY, CDR2 SVGEGT. The V gene lost 2 bases and the J gene lost 4 bases, with 15 bases spanning the gap.

CDR3 region: CASSVARTSGTYEQYF. The DNA of the CDR3 is TGTGCCAGCAGCGTAGCTAGGACTAGCGGGACCTACGAGCAGTACTTC. This chain links TRBV9 with TRBJ2-7; 12 bases line up with TRBD2. The CDR3 has 16 residues. CDR1 and CDR2 (germline): SGDLS, YYNGEE. V lost 0 bases and J lost 2; bases outside the gene matches: 3.

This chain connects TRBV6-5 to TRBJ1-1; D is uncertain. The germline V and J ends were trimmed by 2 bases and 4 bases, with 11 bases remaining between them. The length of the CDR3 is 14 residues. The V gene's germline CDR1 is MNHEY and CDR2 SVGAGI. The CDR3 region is CASSYGFSVTEAFF. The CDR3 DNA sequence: TGTGCCAGCAGTTACGGCTTTTCCGTCACTGAAGCTTTCTTT.

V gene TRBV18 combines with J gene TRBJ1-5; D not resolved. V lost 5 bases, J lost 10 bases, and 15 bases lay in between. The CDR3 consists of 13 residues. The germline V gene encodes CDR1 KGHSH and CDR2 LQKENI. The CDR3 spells CASSTDILKPQHF. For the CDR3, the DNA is TGTGCCAGCTCAACAGACATACTGAAACCCCAGCATTTT.

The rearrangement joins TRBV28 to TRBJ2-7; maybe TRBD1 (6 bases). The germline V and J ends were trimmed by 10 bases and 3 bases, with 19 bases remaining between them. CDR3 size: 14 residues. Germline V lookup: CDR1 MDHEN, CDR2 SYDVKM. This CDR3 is CATTLGGRFYEQYF. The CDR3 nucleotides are TGTGCCACTACCTTAGGGGGTCGCTTCTACGAGCAGTACTTC.

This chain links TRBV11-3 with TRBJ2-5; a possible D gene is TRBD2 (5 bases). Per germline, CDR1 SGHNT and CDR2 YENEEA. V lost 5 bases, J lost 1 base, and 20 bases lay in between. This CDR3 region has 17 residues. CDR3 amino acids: CASSPRGSPLAQETQYF. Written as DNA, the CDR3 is TGTGCCAGCAGCCCACGTGGCTCTCCTCTAGCCCAAGAGACCCAGTACTTC. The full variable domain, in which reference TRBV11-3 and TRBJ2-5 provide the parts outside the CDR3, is EAGVVQSPRYKIIEKKQPVAFWCNPISGHNTLYWYLQNLGQGPELLIRYENEEAVDDSQLPKDRFSAERLKGVDSTLKIQPAELGDSAVYLCASSPRGSPLAQETQYFGPGTRLLVL.

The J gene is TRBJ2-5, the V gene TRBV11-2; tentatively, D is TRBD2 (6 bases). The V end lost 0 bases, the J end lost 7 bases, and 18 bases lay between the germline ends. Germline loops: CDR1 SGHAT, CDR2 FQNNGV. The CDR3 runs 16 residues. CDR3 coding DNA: TGTGCCAGCAGCTTAGAAGGACTATACTCCGCAAGGACCCAGTACTTC. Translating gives CASSLEGLYSARTQYF. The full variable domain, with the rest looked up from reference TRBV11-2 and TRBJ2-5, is EAGVAQSPRYKIIEKRQSVAFWCNPISGHATLYWYQQILGQGPKLLIQFQNNGVVDDSQLPKDRFSAERLKGVDSTLKIQPAKLEDSAVYLCASSLEGLYSARTQYFGPGTRLLVL.

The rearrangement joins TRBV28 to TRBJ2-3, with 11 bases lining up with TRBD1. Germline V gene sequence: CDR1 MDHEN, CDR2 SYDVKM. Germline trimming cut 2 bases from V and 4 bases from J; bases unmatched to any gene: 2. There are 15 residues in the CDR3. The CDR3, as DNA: TGTGCCAGCAGTTTAACGGGACAGGGGGCAGATACGCAGTATTTT. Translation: CASSLTGQGADTQYF.

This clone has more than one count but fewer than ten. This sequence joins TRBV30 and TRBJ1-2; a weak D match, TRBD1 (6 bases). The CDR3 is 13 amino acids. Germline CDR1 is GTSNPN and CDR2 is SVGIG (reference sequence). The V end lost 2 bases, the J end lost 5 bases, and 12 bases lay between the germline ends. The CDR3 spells CAWSSTGFYGYTF. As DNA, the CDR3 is TGTGCCTGGAGTTCGACAGGTTTTTATGGCTACACCTTC. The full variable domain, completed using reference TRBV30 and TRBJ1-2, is SQTIHQWPATLVQPVGSPLSLECTVEGTSNPNLYWYRQAAGRGLQLLFYSVGIGQISSEVPQNLSASRPQDRQFILSSKKLLLSDSGFYLCAWSSTGFYGYTFGSGTRLTVV.

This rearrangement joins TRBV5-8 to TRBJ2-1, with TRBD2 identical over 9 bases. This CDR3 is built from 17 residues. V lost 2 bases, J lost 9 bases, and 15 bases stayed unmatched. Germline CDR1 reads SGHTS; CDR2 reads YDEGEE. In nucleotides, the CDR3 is TGTGCCAGCAGCTTAGCCCTATTAGCGGGGGCCTTCGGTGAGCAGTTCTTC. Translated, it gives CASSLALLAGAFGEQFF.

The CDR3 is CASIGTGPPEAFF. CDR3 nucleotides: TGTGCCAGCATTGGGACAGGGCCACCTGAAGCTTTCTTT. The chain links TRBV28 to TRBJ1-1, with 9 bases lining up with TRBD1. V shed 7 bases, J shed 6 bases, and the junction held 6 bases outside the gene matches. CDR1 and CDR2 (germline): MDHEN, SYDVKM. The CDR3 has 13 residues.

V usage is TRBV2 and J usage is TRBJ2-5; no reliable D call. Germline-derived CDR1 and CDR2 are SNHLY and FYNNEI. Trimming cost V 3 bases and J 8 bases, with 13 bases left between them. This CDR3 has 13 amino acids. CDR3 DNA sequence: TGTGCCAGCAGTGACGGCCGTGCGGATACCCAGTACTTC. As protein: CASSDGRADTQYF.

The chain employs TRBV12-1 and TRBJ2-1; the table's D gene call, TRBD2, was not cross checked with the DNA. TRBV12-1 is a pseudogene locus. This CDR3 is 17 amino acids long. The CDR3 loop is CASSFATSGRPANEQFF. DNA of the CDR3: TGTGCCAGCAGCTTTGCTACTAGCGGGAGACCGGCCAATGAGCAGTTCTTC.

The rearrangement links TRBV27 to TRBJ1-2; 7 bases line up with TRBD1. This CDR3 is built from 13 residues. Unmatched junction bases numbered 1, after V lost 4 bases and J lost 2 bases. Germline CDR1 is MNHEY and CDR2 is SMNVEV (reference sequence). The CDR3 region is CASSSGGNYGYTF. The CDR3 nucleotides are TGTGCCAGCAGTTCAGGGGGGAACTATGGCTACACCTTC.

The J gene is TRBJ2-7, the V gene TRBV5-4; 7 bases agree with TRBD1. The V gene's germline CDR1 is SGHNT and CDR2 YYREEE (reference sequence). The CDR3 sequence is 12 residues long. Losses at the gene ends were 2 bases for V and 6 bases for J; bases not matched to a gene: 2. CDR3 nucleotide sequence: TGTGCCAGCAGCTTAACAGGGGCCGAGCAGTACTTC. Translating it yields CASSLTGAEQYF.